A selection of T cell receptor beta chains follows, all from one sample in a study of cytomegalovirus exposure and HLA in healthy donors. Profiling relied on immunoSEQ multiplex PCR, and the TCRdb table lists in-frame clones only, not all of them. The sample carries about 160,000 clones, around 78% recorded once. Input material: PBMCs. Source of these receptors: a woman younger than 35 in good health and CMV-seronegative. Both conserved end residues are part of each CDR3. A D gene is named only where the DNA matches it firmly. Only some rows state a clone size, as once, few, many or a class for expanded clones.

abundance: NA
j_gene: TRBJ2-1
d_gene: TRBD2
v_gene: TRBV5-1
CDR3nt: TGCGCCAGCAGCTTGACTAGCGGGAGCCCCTACTCCTACAATGAGCAGTTCTTC
CDR3aa: CASSLTSGSPYSYNEQFF

abundance: once
j_gene: TRBJ2-1
d_gene: TRBD1
v_gene: TRBV18
CDR3nt: TGTGCCAGCTCACCCCGACAGGGGTTCGCCTACAATGAGCAGTTCTTC
CDR3aa: CASSPRQGFAYNEQFF

abundance: NA
j_gene: TRBJ2-3
d_gene: TRBD2
v_gene: TRBV5-1
CDR3nt: TGCGCCAGCAGCTTACGCGGTAGCGGGGGGCTTTCCACAGATACGCAGTATTTT
CDR3aa: CASSLRGSGGLSTDTQYF

abundance: once
j_gene: TRBJ2-3
d_gene: NA
v_gene: TRBV6-6
CDR3nt: TGTGCCAGCAGGCGGGACAGTGACACAGATACGCAGTATTTT
CDR3aa: CASRRDSDTDTQYF

abundance: NA
j_gene: TRBJ1-3
d_gene: NA
v_gene: TRBV7-2
CDR3nt: TGTGCCAGCAGACAACAGATTTACTCTGGAAACACCATATATTTT
CDR3aa: CASRQQIYSGNTIYF

abundance: NA
j_gene: TRBJ1-5
d_gene: NA
v_gene: TRBV19
CDR3nt: TGTGCCAGCCGGGGGGCTTTTCGCAATCAGCCCCAGCATTTT
CDR3aa: CASRGAFRNQPQHF

abundance: NA
j_gene: TRBJ2-3
d_gene: NA
v_gene: TRBV5-1
CDR3nt: TGCGCCAGCAGCACCGCTCTAGCGTCAGATACGCAGTATTTT
CDR3aa: CASSTALASDTQYF

abundance: NA
j_gene: TRBJ1-2
d_gene: NA
v_gene: TRBV7-9
CDR3nt: TGTGCCAGCAGCCCCGGAGGCCCCCGGTCGGGCTATGGCTACACCTTC
CDR3aa: CASSPGGPRSGYGYTF

abundance: NA
j_gene: TRBJ2-7
d_gene: NA
v_gene: TRBV11-3
CDR3nt: TGTGCCAGCAGCTTTGACACGTCCTACGAGCAGTACTTC
CDR3aa: CASSFDTSYEQYF

abundance: NA
j_gene: TRBJ2-2
d_gene: NA
v_gene: TRBV7-3
CDR3nt: TGTGCCAGCAGCCCCCCGTCCGGGGAGCTGTTTTTT
CDR3aa: CASSPPSGELFF

abundance: NA
j_gene: TRBJ1-4
d_gene: TRBD1
v_gene: TRBV19
CDR3nt: TGTGCCAGTAGCTCGGGACAGGTTACTGGAAAACTGTTTTTT
CDR3aa: CASSSGQVTGKLFF

abundance: NA
j_gene: TRBJ2-7
d_gene: TRBD1
v_gene: TRBV5-1
CDR3nt: TGCGCCAGCAGCCCACCGGGACAGGAGCACTACGAGCAGTACTTC
CDR3aa: CASSPPGQEHYEQYF

abundance: NA
j_gene: TRBJ2-2
d_gene: TRBD1
v_gene: TRBV11-1
CDR3nt: TGTGCCAGCAGCTACAGGGGTGGGGAGCTGTTTTTT
CDR3aa: CASSYRGGELFF

abundance: few
j_gene: TRBJ1-4
d_gene: NA
v_gene: TRBV28
CDR3nt: TGTGCCAGCAGACCGGGAAATGAAAAACTGTTTTTT
CDR3aa: CASRPGNEKLFF

abundance: NA
j_gene: TRBJ1-1
d_gene: NA
v_gene: TRBV5-1
CDR3nt: TGCGCCAGCTGCGTTGCAGGGCTCAGCACTGAAGCTTTCTTT
CDR3aa: CASCVAGLSTEAFF

abundance: once
j_gene: TRBJ2-5
d_gene: TRBD2
v_gene: TRBV7-3
CDR3nt: TGTGCCAGCAGCTTCGGACTAGCGGGGGGTAGAGAGACCCAGTACTTC
CDR3aa: CASSFGLAGGRETQYF

abundance: NA
j_gene: TRBJ2-2
d_gene: NA
v_gene: TRBV5-1
CDR3nt: TGCGCCAGCAGCGGGGCGATGGGGACCGGGGAGCTGTTTTTT
CDR3aa: CASSGAMGTGELFF

abundance: NA
j_gene: TRBJ1-2
d_gene: NA
v_gene: TRBV18
CDR3nt: TGTGCCAGCTCATCCACGGGGGGCTATGGCTACACCTTC
CDR3aa: CASSSTGGYGYTF

abundance: NA
j_gene: TRBJ2-1
d_gene: NA
v_gene: TRBV28
CDR3nt: TGTGCCAGCAGTTCACAGGGTAAGAATGAGCAGTTCTTC
CDR3aa: CASSSQGKNEQFF

abundance: few
j_gene: TRBJ1-4
d_gene: TRBD1
v_gene: TRBV9
CDR3nt: TGTGCCAGCAGCGGGACAGGGGGCCGGGAAAAACTGTTTTTT
CDR3aa: CASSGTGGREKLFF

abundance: NA
j_gene: TRBJ2-7
d_gene: TRBD1
v_gene: TRBV29-1
CDR3nt: TGCAGCGTCAAGATCGGGACAGACTATTTGGAGCAGTACTTC
CDR3aa: CSVKIGTDYLEQYF

abundance: few
j_gene: TRBJ1-5
d_gene: NA
v_gene: TRBV4-1
CDR3nt: TGCGCCAGCAGCCAAGCGGGAATGGGCAATCAGCCCCAGCATTTT
CDR3aa: CASSQAGMGNQPQHF

abundance: NA
j_gene: TRBJ2-4
d_gene: TRBD1
v_gene: TRBV6-1
CDR3nt: TGTGCCAGCAGTGAGCCAGGACAGGGCCAGGACATTCAGTACTTC
CDR3aa: CASSEPGQGQDIQYF

abundance: NA
j_gene: TRBJ2-5
d_gene: NA
v_gene: TRBV6-1
CDR3nt: TGTGCCAGCAGTGATGGATCAGGCAGAGAGACCCAGTACTTC
CDR3aa: CASSDGSGRETQYF

abundance: NA
j_gene: TRBJ1-1
d_gene: NA
v_gene: TRBV4-1
CDR3nt: TGCGCCAGCAGCCACACGGGACAACTCATGAACACTGAAGCTTTCTTT
CDR3aa: CASSHTGQLMNTEAFF

abundance: NA
j_gene: TRBJ2-3
d_gene: TRBD2
v_gene: TRBV2
CDR3nt: TGTGCCAGCAGTGCCCGACGTTCCCTCTTCCTAGCGGGAGGTCTCGGTGGGACGGATACGCAGTATTTT
CDR3aa: CASSARRSLFLAGGLGGTDTQYF

abundance: few
j_gene: TRBJ1-5
d_gene: NA
v_gene: TRBV10-3
CDR3nt: TGTGCCATCAGTGCCCCAGGGAAGGAACAGCCCCAGCATTTT
CDR3aa: CAISAPGKEQPQHF

abundance: NA
j_gene: TRBJ2-5
d_gene: TRBD1
v_gene: TRBV13
CDR3nt: TGTGCCAGCAGCCTACCCCTCCCCGGGGGGACAGGGGGTGTGAAGACCCAGTACTTC
CDR3aa: CASSLPLPGGTGGVKTQYF

abundance: NA
j_gene: TRBJ2-7
d_gene: TRBD2
v_gene: TRBV28
CDR3nt: TGTGCCAGCAGTTCCGCAGGACTAGCGGGGGGGAGGTCGTCACTATACGAGCAGTACTTC
CDR3aa: CASSSAGLAGGRSSLYEQYF

abundance: NA
j_gene: TRBJ2-6
d_gene: NA
v_gene: TRBV6-1
CDR3nt: TGTGCCAGCAGTGAAGTAGCGACTGGGGCCAACGTCCTGACTTTC
CDR3aa: CASSEVATGANVLTF

abundance: NA
j_gene: TRBJ2-7
d_gene: NA
v_gene: TRBV7-2
CDR3nt: TGTGCCAGCAGCCTGAACAGAGACGAGCAGTACTTC
CDR3aa: CASSLNRDEQYF

abundance: NA
j_gene: TRBJ1-1
d_gene: NA
v_gene: TRBV29-1
CDR3nt: TGCAGCGTTGAAGATTCGACCTTTAGCATGAACACTGAAGCTTTCTTT
CDR3aa: CSVEDSTFSMNTEAFF

abundance: NA
j_gene: TRBJ2-7
d_gene: NA
v_gene: TRBV4-1
CDR3nt: TGCGCCAGCAGCCAACTTCGGTTCTCCTACGAGCAGTACTTC
CDR3aa: CASSQLRFSYEQYF

abundance: NA
j_gene: TRBJ1-5
d_gene: NA
v_gene: TRBV15
CDR3nt: TGTGCCACCAATACAGGACAGTATAGCAATCAGCCCCAGCATTTT
CDR3aa: CATNTGQYSNQPQHF

abundance: few
j_gene: TRBJ1-2
d_gene: NA
v_gene: TRBV7-6
CDR3nt: TGTGCCAGCAGCTTAGATTCAGGCTACTATGGCTACACCTTC
CDR3aa: CASSLDSGYYGYTF

abundance: NA
j_gene: TRBJ2-5
d_gene: TRBD2
v_gene: TRBV27
CDR3nt: TGTGCCAGCAGTTTATATTCAGGAGCGGGAGGGAAAGAGACCCAGTACTTC
CDR3aa: CASSLYSGAGGKETQYF

abundance: NA
j_gene: TRBJ1-2
d_gene: NA
v_gene: TRBV5-6
CDR3nt: TGTGCCAGCAGCTTGTACGGGTTCGTAGACTATGGCTACACCTTC
CDR3aa: CASSLYGFVDYGYTF

abundance: NA
j_gene: TRBJ2-1
d_gene: TRBD1
v_gene: TRBV28
CDR3nt: TGTGCCAGCAGGTCCGGGACAGCTTACAATGAGCAGTTCTTC
CDR3aa: CASRSGTAYNEQFF

abundance: once
j_gene: TRBJ1-1
d_gene: TRBD1
v_gene: TRBV5-5
CDR3nt: TGTGCCAGCAGCGGGACCGGGACAGTCAACACTGAAGCTTTCTTT
CDR3aa: CASSGTGTVNTEAFF

abundance: NA
j_gene: TRBJ1-4
d_gene: TRBD1
v_gene: TRBV4-1
CDR3nt: TGCGCCAGCAGCCGCACCGGGACAGGGAATGAAAAACTGTTTTTT
CDR3aa: CASSRTGTGNEKLFF

abundance: NA
j_gene: TRBJ1-1
d_gene: TRBD1
v_gene: TRBV28
CDR3nt: TGTGCCACCGGACAGGGAGGCACTGAAGCTTTCTTT
CDR3aa: CATGQGGTEAFF

abundance: NA
j_gene: TRBJ2-2
d_gene: NA
v_gene: TRBV5-1
CDR3nt: TGCGCCAGCAGCCCTCAGCGTCCCGGGGAGCTGTTTTTT
CDR3aa: CASSPQRPGELFF

abundance: NA
j_gene: TRBJ2-1
d_gene: NA
v_gene: TRBV4-3
CDR3nt: TGCGCCAGCAGTGCCGGTGGCGGGATTGGGTCCTACAATGAGCAGTTCTTC
CDR3aa: CASSAGGGIGSYNEQFF